This TCR beta chain was obtained from a study of PD-L1 blockade in urothelial cancer. Overall study context: Bladder-origin urothelial cancer in males described about 85% of the 29 patients. At 3 weeks after treatment start (second dose) and again at 6 weeks, blood was analyzed.

This CDR3 is 14 amino acids long. Unmatched junction bases numbered 9, after V lost 6 bases and J lost 7 bases. In germline, CDR1 is MNHNY, CDR2 SVGAGI (reference sequence). Synthetic TCR analog templates were added to each PCR reaction. Using immunoSEQ multiplex PCR, the repertoire was profiled, and TCRdb retains in-frame clones only, with some absent. The data contain roughly 50,000 clones, roughly 85% of them singletons. Here the sequenced sample was PBMCs, taken around atezolizumab (anti-PD-L1) treatment. This chain joins TRBV6-6 and TRBJ2-7; 10 bases map to TRBD1. The origin of this receptor is a man aged 60 to 69 with urothelial cancer. The CDR3 region has the DNA TGTGCCAGCAGCCGAGGACAGGGGGGGCGAGAGCAGTACTTC. Residues: CASSRGQGGREQYF.